The text below deals with one T cell receptor (beta chain). A junction boundary mismatches the germline segment, possibly from a read error. Sequencing was performed with immunoSEQ multiplex PCR; in TCRdb, only in-frame clones are kept and a portion is missing. Here the sample spans more than 300,000 clones, 85% to 90% being singletons. The CDR3 totals 13 residues. This entry comes from a study of blood T cell repertoires in COVID-19. The chain carries TRBV12-3 or TRBV12-4 and TRBJ2-7; D is possibly TRBD1 (6 bases). Source material: PBMCs or T cells enriched from blood (not recorded which). The sequence was obtained from a man in his thirties or forties who had recovered from COVID-19. For the CDR3, the DNA is TGTGCCAGCAGTAGTATAATAAGGGGGAGAAAGGACTTC. It is translated as CASSSIIRGRKDF.